One sample yielded the 3 T cell receptor beta chains listed below, sequenced in a study of T cells and Merkel cell carcinoma outcomes. TCRdb's table, derived via immunoSEQ multiplex PCR, lists solely in-frame clones and lacks some. The sample includes about 6,000 clones, 70% to 75% of them seen just once. Sequencing input: tumor tissue from Merkel cell carcinoma. The receptor set was obtained from a human donor with Merkel cell carcinoma. Some clones in this sample may be carry-over from other donors' samples.

This rearrangement joins TRBV28 to TRBJ2-1; the match to TRBD1 covers 8 bases. V was clipped by 7 bases and J by 4 bases; unmatched bases: 3. The CDR3 loop spans 13 amino acids. In germline, CDR1 is MDHEN, CDR2 SYDVKM. The CDR3 bases are TGTGCCAGCAATGGACAGGGTTACAATGAGCAGTTCTTC. Residues: CASNGQGYNEQFF.

This chain connects TRBV7-9 to TRBJ2-5; 7 bases map to TRBD2. Looked up from germline, CDR1 is SEHNR and CDR2 is FQNEAQ (reference sequence). The CDR3 has 14 residues. Trimming removed 1 base from V and 5 bases from J; junction bases left unmatched: 4. CDR3: CASSLVGGPETQYF. DNA of the CDR3: TGTGCCAGCAGCTTAGTGGGAGGGCCGGAGACCCAGTACTTC. Supplemented by reference TRBV7-9 and TRBJ2-5, the full variable domain reads DTGVSQNPRHKITKRGQNVTFRCDPISEHNRLYWYRQTLGQGPEFLTYFQNEAQLEKSRLLSDRFSAERPKGSFSTLEIQRTEQGDSAMYLCASSLVGGPETQYFGPGTRLLVL.

The chain couples TRBV29-1 to TRBJ2-5; TRBD2 matches 11 bases. Germline loops: CDR1 SQVTM, CDR2 ANQGSEA. J was trimmed by 5 bases and V by 7 bases; bases with no gene match: 3. This CDR3 has 12 residues. For the CDR3, the DNA is TGCAGCGGTAGCGGGAGGGCGGAGACCCAGTACTTC. It translates to CSGSGRAETQYF.